This T cell receptor (beta chain) was retrieved from a study of Ad26.COV2.S vaccination and SARS-CoV-2 variants. Turning to the study itself: Intramuscularly, Ad26.COV2.S was given either once or twice, 56 days apart. General study points: Estimates derived from TCR breadth and depth analyses may have underestimated total T cell responses. Spike-specific TCR breadth ran higher among vaccine recipients than placebo recipients.

Per the germline V gene, CDR1 is SGHKS and CDR2 is YYEKEE (reference sequence). Germline trimming cut 2 bases from V and 0 bases from J; bases unmatched to any gene: 5. CDR3 length: 16 amino acids. Note on this clone: Its antigen is unknown.

Method: immunoSEQ multiplex PCR; TCRdb's copy keeps in-frame clones and lacks some. Altogether roughly 350,000 clones are present, around 89% being singletons, with the ten largest covering 5%. The treatment: some 20 received Ad26.COV2.S at low or high dose, single or two shots; about 5 received placebo; per-sample allocation not given. Sampling happened 63 days after the first vaccine or placebo injection. Sample: peripheral blood, taken in a trial of Ad26.COV2.S vaccine versus placebo. The chain has TRBV5-5 and TRBJ2-5; 9 bases map to TRBD1. The sequence was obtained from a person between 18 and 65 years old who received the Ad26.COV2.S COVID-19 vaccine or a placebo. The CDR3 reads CASSLGTGLYQETQYF. The CDR3 bases are TGTGCCAGCAGCTTAGGGACAGGGCTGTACCAAGAGACCCAGTACTTC.